This TCR beta chain originates from a study of T cells in Graves' hyperthyroidism and ophthalmopathy. In making diagnoses, clinical symptoms, serum thyroxine and TRAb, thyroid ultrasound and orbital computed tomography were all used. This clonotype has a handful of counts. TCR beta CDR3 regions were amplified from RNA transcripts. HTBI primers were employed in a first-round RT-PCR of the TCR CDR3. MiXCR, run by TCRdb on the multiplex PCR reads, gives a single entry per CDR3 protein. Of about 560,000 distinct CDR3 sequences in the sample, approximately 14% were seen once. Sequencing was carried out using blood. This receptor was identified in a woman aged 30 to 39 with Graves' hyperthyroidism.

CDR3 DNA: TGCGCCAGCAGCTTGCTGGGACAGGGGAACGGCGGGGAGCTGTTTTTT. This gives the protein CASSLLGQGNGGELFF. The gene calls are TRBV5-1 and TRBJ2-2; 10 bases are shared with TRBD1. The V gene's germline CDR1 is SGHRS and CDR2 YFSETQ. V shed 1 base and J 7 bases; nucleotides not matched to a gene: 7. CDR3 length equals 16 residues.